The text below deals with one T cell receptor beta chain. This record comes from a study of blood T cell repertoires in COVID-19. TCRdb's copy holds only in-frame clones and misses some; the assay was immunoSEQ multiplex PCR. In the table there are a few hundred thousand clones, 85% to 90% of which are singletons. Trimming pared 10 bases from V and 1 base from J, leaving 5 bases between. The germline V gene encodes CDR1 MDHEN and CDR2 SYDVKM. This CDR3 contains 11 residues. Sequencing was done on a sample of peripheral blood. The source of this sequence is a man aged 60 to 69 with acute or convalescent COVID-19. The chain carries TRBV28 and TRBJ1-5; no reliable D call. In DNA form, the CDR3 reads TGTGCCACTAGAAGCAATCAGCCCCAGCATTTT. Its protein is CATRSNQPQHF.